This TCR beta chain was obtained from a study of blood T cells in healthy people across ages. Looked up from germline, CDR1 is MGHRA and CDR2 is YSYEKL. Trimming cost V 1 base and J 3 bases; bases outside gene matches: 9. The CDR3 runs 17 residues. Primed by a sample-barcoded 5' primer and a J-beta primer mix, a second PCR proceeded for roughly 7 to 12 cycles. Researchers report that each sample yielded at least 3 million CDR3-containing paired-end reads. In TCRdb, the 5' RACE reads were re-called with MiXCR into one record per CDR3 protein. In the table there are more than 800,000 distinct CDR3 sequences, roughly 45% of which are singletons.

V gene TRBV4-1 combines with J gene TRBJ2-7; 10 bases are a match to TRBD1. This sequence originates from a woman in her sixties in good health. Material: blood. The CDR3 reads CASSQGVGTGAGYEQYF. DNA of the CDR3: TGCGCCAGCAGCCAAGGGGTCGGGACAGGGGCGGGCTACGAGCAGTACTTC.